Below are 25 T cell receptor beta chains sequenced from a single sample in a study of response to subunit inactivated influenza vaccine. TCRdb passed the RT-PCR reads through MiXCR, listing each CDR3 protein once. The data hold hundreds of thousands of distinct CDR3 sequences, with about 8% observed a single time. The specimen was PBMCs from blood, collected about 23 months after vaccination. These TCRs come from a man aged 50-75 years who received an inactivated influenza vaccine.

This clonotype came up a few times. The chain is built from TRBV6-1 and TRBJ1-1; tentative D call: TRBD1 (6 bases). The V end was cut by 6 bases, the J end by 4 bases, with 12 bases between. This CDR3 region has 13 residues. CDR1 MNHNS and CDR2 SASEGT come from the germline V gene. The CDR3 sequence: CASSRTVATEAFF. The CDR3 nucleotides read TGTGCCAGCAGCCGGACAGTGGCCACTGAAGCTTTCTTT.

This sequence joins TRBV5-6 and TRBJ1-2; D uncertain. Trimming pared 0 bases from V and 8 bases from J, leaving 14 bases between. Germline V gives CDR1 SGHDT, CDR2 YYEEEE. The CDR3 runs to 14 residues. For the CDR3, the DNA is TGTGCCAGCAGCTTGGTAGCACCTCGACACGGCTACACCTTC. Amino acids: CASSLVAPRHGYTF.

The chain is built from TRBV5-1 and TRBJ1-2; D possibly corresponds to TRBD1 (6 bases). The V end was cut by 1 base, the J end by 7 bases, with 14 bases between. CDR1 SGHRS and CDR2 YFSETQ come from the germline V gene. The CDR3 runs to 14 residues. In nucleotides, the CDR3 is TGCGCCAGCAGCTTGCGTCAACAGGGTCCTGGCTACACCTTC. Translated: CASSLRQQGPGYTF.

This clonotype was seen only a few times. The chain carries TRBV6-2 or TRBV6-3 and TRBJ1-1; D gene uncertain. Germline lookup yields CDR1 MNHEY and CDR2 SVGEGT. The CDR3 has 14 residues. V shed 4 bases and J shed 5 bases, with 14 bases lying between them. CDR3 sequence (DNA): TGTGCCAGCAGTTTACGAGCAGGTTGGACTGAAGCTTTCTTT. Protein: CASSLRAGWTEAFF.

Only a few counts were recorded for this clonotype. The rearrangement uses TRBV2 and TRBJ2-1; D is perhaps TRBD2 (6 bases). The V gene's germline CDR1 is SNHLY and CDR2 FYNNEI. This CDR3 comprises 14 residues. V lost 8 bases and J 6 bases, leaving 17 bases between the germline ends. The CDR3, as DNA: TGTGCCAGCTTCCATGCGGGGTTAGGCAATGAGCAGTTCTTC. Amino acid sequence: CASFHAGLGNEQFF.

V and J are TRBV7-2 and TRBJ2-1; 7 bases are a match to TRBD1. Germline-derived CDR1 and CDR2 are SGHTA and FQGNSA. This CDR3 spans 16 amino acids. After removal of 4 bases from V and 4 bases from J, the junction contained 10 bases not matched to a gene. The CDR3 nucleotides are TGTGCCAGCAGCTCCCGTAGGGGGCGCGGGTACAATGAGCAGTTCTTC. It is translated as CASSSRRGRGYNEQFF.

This clonotype was detected many times. The genes are TRBV5-1 and TRBJ2-2; unclear D gene. This CDR3 is 15 amino acids long. V gave up 2 bases and J gave up 4 bases, with 12 bases separating them. Germline V gene data show CDR1 as SGHRS and CDR2 as YFSETQ. The CDR3: CASSLGALLTGELFF. DNA for the CDR3: TGCGCCAGCAGCTTAGGAGCCCTTCTCACCGGGGAGCTGTTTTTT.

This clonotype appeared many times. This chain links TRBV15 with TRBJ2-5, with D tentatively TRBD1 (5 bases). V lost 3 bases to trimming and J lost 5 bases, with 10 bases between them. Germline CDR1 reads LNHNV; CDR2 reads YYDKDF (reference sequence). The CDR3 is made up of 13 amino acids. The CDR3 DNA sequence: TGTGCCACCAGCAGGGACAAATCGGAGACCCAGTACTTC. Translating gives CATSRDKSETQYF.

V and J are TRBV20-1 and TRBJ2-1; D is unresolved. V lost 4 bases and J 12 bases, leaving 7 bases between the germline ends. This CDR3 is 9 amino acids long. Germline lookup yields CDR1 DFQATT and CDR2 SNEGSKA (reference sequence). As DNA, the CDR3 is TGCAGTGCTACACCCGCGCAGTTCTTC. Amino acids: CSATPAQFF.

This clonotype was picked up a small number of times. The rearrangement joins TRBV3-1 to TRBJ2-1; 10 nucleotides agree with TRBD1. The CDR3 totals 15 residues. V shed 3 bases, J shed 8 bases, and the junction held 7 bases outside the gene matches. The germline V gene has CDR1 LGHDT and CDR2 YNNKEL (reference sequence). CDR3 coding DNA: TGTGCCAGCAGCCACCGGGACAGGGGTTCGGATGAGCAGTTCTTC. This translates into CASSHRDRGSDEQFF.

This clonotype has ten or more counts. The chain recombines TRBV20-1 with TRBJ2-7, with D maybe TRBD1 (5 bases). CDR3 size: 14 residues. The ends were cut back, 1 base at V and 3 bases at J, with 13 bases in the middle. Germline V lookup: CDR1 DFQATT, CDR2 SNEGSKA (reference sequence). The CDR3 DNA reads as TGCAGTGCTAGAGGGACAACAGTTTACTACGAGCAGTACTTC. Amino acid sequence: CSARGTTVYYEQYF.

There are a few counts of this clonotype. The chain recombines TRBV6-1 with TRBJ2-7; 11 bases line up with TRBD1. The trim removed 2 bases at V and 3 bases at J, leaving 3 bases unmatched. CDR1 is MNHNS and CDR2 is SASEGT in the germline V gene. The CDR3 has 15 residues. Here the CDR3 DNA reads TGTGCCAGCAGTGAAACGGACAGGGGGCTCTACGAGCAGTACTTC. It is translated as CASSETDRGLYEQYF.

This clonotype was detected only a few times. The chain combines TRBV7-9 with TRBJ1-1, with unresolved D. V lost 3 bases and J lost 6, with 17 bases in between. The CDR3 totals 15 residues. Germline CDR1 SEHNR, CDR2 FQNEAQ (reference sequence). CDR3 sequence: CASSLVSLTTAEAFF. The CDR3 DNA reads TGTGCCAGCAGCTTGGTTTCCCTCACGACGGCTGAAGCTTTCTTT.

A word on this clonotype: Given a much more abundant clone one base away, this may be a read error. This CDR3 is CAGSPPTGANVLTF. The CDR3 DNA reads as TGTGCCGGCTCACCACCCACAGGGGCCAACGTCCTGACTTTC. J is TRBJ2-6 and V is TRBV18; D uncertain. CDR1 KGHSH and CDR2 LQKENI come from the germline V gene. The CDR3 totals 14 residues.

This clonotype has at least ten counts. This chain links TRBV20-1 with TRBJ1-1; 8 positions agree with TRBD1. Germline CDR1 and CDR2: DFQATT and SNEGSKA (reference sequence). The ends lost 3 bases at V and 1 base at J; junction bases unmatched: 10. CDR3 length: 16 residues. This CDR3 is CSASVSGGLWNTEAFF. Written as DNA, the CDR3 is TGCAGTGCTAGTGTTTCAGGGGGCTTGTGGAACACTGAAGCTTTCTTT.

Only a few counts were recorded for this clonotype. The J gene is TRBJ2-4, the V gene TRBV7-9, with 8 bases matching TRBD1. The V and J ends lost 4 bases and 0 bases, in that order; junction bases with no gene match: 5. From germline, CDR1 is SEHNR and CDR2 FQNEAQ (reference sequence). The CDR3 loop spans 16 amino acids. This chain's CDR3 is CASSSSGTGAKNIQYF. CDR3 bases: TGTGCCAGCAGCTCGTCCGGGACAGGAGCCAAAAACATTCAGTACTTC.

The V and J genes are TRBV7-8 and TRBJ2-1, with TRBD2 as a possible D gene (6 bases). The CDR3 consists of 16 residues. The V and J ends lost 5 bases and 2 bases respectively, with 16 bases between them. The germline V gene has CDR1 SGHVS and CDR2 FQNEAQ. CDR3 in DNA: TGTGCCAGCAGCGCGGCGGGAAGGGTCACCTACAATGAGCAGTTCTTC. This codes for CASSAAGRVTYNEQFF.

The sample holds a few counts of this clonotype. The V and J genes are TRBV5-1 and TRBJ2-1; D is unresolved. The ends were cut back, 0 bases at V and 6 bases at J, with 7 bases in the middle. CDR3 length: 13 amino acids. Germline V CDR1 and CDR2: SGHRS, YFSETQ. The CDR3 reads CASSLAMGNEQFF. As DNA, the CDR3 is TGCGCCAGCAGCTTGGCCATGGGCAATGAGCAGTTCTTC.

This clonotype was counted between two and nine times. This chain connects TRBV7-8 to TRBJ2-1; 9 bases agree with TRBD2. This CDR3 has 16 residues. Germline V gene data show CDR1 as SGHVS and CDR2 as FQNEAQ. Trimming removed 2 bases from V and 4 bases from J; junction bases left unmatched: 6. For the CDR3, the DNA is TGTGCCAGCAGCTTATCGATGGCGGGAGGGTACAATGAGCAGTTCTTC. It encodes CASSLSMAGGYNEQFF.

The chain combines TRBV20-1 with TRBJ1-6; D is perhaps TRBD1 (6 bases). The CDR3 runs 13 residues. The V gene's germline CDR1 is DFQATT and CDR2 SNEGSKA (reference sequence). The CDR3 region is CSPNGQPNSPLHF. CDR3 DNA sequence: TGCAGCCCTAATGGACAGCCGAATTCACCCCTCCACTTT.

The V gene is TRBV3-1, the J gene TRBJ2-3, with D possibly called TRBD1 or TRBD2 (5 bases each). The germline V and J ends were trimmed by 3 bases and 2 bases, with 18 bases remaining between them. The CDR3 consists of 17 residues. Germline lookup yields CDR1 LGHDT and CDR2 YNNKEL (reference sequence). This chain's CDR3 is CASSHVGASLSTDTQYF. For the CDR3, the DNA is TGTGCCAGCAGCCATGTTGGGGCTAGCCTCTCCACAGATACGCAGTATTTT.

This clonotype has a handful of counts. V and J are TRBV9 and TRBJ1-2; TRBD1 matches 8 bases. The CDR3 loop spans 15 amino acids. CDR1 is SGDLS and CDR2 is YYNGEE in the germline V gene. V dropped 1 base and J dropped 4; count of bases not matched to a gene: 6. CDR3 sequence (DNA): TGTGCCAGCAGCGTATCAGGGGGCCCCGTCTATGGCTACACCTTC. Translated, it gives CASSVSGGPVYGYTF.

This clonotype has more than one count but fewer than ten. V gene TRBV20-1 combines with J gene TRBJ1-2, with D tentatively TRBD1 (6 bases). V lost 3 bases to trimming and J lost 5 bases, with 16 bases between them. The V gene's germline CDR1 is DFQATT and CDR2 SNEGSKA (reference sequence). CDR3 size: 14 residues. CDR3 bases: TGCAGTGCTAGTGCGGCTGGCAGGGGTTATGGCTACACCTTC. The encoded protein is CSASAAGRGYGYTF.

This clonotype came up a few times. This chain links TRBV4-2 with TRBJ1-6; D remains ambiguous. Germline CDR1 is LGHNA and CDR2 is YNFKEQ. The CDR3 sequence is 13 residues long. V dropped 0 bases and J dropped 8 bases, with 5 bases sitting between them. The CDR3: CASSQDGYSPLHF. The CDR3 DNA follows: TGTGCCAGCAGCCAAGATGGGTATTCACCCCTCCACTTT.

This clonotype appeared a few times. The CDR3 loop is CASSGQGAMGGYTF. CDR3 nucleotide sequence: TGTGCCAGCAGCGGACAGGGGGCGATGGGTGGCTACACCTTC. The chain employs TRBV5-5 and TRBJ1-2, with 11 bases that match TRBD1. CDR1 is SGHKS and CDR2 is YYEKEE in the germline V gene (reference sequence). The CDR3 spans 14 residues. The V segment lost 4 bases and the J segment 7 bases; nucleotides outside the gene matches: 6.